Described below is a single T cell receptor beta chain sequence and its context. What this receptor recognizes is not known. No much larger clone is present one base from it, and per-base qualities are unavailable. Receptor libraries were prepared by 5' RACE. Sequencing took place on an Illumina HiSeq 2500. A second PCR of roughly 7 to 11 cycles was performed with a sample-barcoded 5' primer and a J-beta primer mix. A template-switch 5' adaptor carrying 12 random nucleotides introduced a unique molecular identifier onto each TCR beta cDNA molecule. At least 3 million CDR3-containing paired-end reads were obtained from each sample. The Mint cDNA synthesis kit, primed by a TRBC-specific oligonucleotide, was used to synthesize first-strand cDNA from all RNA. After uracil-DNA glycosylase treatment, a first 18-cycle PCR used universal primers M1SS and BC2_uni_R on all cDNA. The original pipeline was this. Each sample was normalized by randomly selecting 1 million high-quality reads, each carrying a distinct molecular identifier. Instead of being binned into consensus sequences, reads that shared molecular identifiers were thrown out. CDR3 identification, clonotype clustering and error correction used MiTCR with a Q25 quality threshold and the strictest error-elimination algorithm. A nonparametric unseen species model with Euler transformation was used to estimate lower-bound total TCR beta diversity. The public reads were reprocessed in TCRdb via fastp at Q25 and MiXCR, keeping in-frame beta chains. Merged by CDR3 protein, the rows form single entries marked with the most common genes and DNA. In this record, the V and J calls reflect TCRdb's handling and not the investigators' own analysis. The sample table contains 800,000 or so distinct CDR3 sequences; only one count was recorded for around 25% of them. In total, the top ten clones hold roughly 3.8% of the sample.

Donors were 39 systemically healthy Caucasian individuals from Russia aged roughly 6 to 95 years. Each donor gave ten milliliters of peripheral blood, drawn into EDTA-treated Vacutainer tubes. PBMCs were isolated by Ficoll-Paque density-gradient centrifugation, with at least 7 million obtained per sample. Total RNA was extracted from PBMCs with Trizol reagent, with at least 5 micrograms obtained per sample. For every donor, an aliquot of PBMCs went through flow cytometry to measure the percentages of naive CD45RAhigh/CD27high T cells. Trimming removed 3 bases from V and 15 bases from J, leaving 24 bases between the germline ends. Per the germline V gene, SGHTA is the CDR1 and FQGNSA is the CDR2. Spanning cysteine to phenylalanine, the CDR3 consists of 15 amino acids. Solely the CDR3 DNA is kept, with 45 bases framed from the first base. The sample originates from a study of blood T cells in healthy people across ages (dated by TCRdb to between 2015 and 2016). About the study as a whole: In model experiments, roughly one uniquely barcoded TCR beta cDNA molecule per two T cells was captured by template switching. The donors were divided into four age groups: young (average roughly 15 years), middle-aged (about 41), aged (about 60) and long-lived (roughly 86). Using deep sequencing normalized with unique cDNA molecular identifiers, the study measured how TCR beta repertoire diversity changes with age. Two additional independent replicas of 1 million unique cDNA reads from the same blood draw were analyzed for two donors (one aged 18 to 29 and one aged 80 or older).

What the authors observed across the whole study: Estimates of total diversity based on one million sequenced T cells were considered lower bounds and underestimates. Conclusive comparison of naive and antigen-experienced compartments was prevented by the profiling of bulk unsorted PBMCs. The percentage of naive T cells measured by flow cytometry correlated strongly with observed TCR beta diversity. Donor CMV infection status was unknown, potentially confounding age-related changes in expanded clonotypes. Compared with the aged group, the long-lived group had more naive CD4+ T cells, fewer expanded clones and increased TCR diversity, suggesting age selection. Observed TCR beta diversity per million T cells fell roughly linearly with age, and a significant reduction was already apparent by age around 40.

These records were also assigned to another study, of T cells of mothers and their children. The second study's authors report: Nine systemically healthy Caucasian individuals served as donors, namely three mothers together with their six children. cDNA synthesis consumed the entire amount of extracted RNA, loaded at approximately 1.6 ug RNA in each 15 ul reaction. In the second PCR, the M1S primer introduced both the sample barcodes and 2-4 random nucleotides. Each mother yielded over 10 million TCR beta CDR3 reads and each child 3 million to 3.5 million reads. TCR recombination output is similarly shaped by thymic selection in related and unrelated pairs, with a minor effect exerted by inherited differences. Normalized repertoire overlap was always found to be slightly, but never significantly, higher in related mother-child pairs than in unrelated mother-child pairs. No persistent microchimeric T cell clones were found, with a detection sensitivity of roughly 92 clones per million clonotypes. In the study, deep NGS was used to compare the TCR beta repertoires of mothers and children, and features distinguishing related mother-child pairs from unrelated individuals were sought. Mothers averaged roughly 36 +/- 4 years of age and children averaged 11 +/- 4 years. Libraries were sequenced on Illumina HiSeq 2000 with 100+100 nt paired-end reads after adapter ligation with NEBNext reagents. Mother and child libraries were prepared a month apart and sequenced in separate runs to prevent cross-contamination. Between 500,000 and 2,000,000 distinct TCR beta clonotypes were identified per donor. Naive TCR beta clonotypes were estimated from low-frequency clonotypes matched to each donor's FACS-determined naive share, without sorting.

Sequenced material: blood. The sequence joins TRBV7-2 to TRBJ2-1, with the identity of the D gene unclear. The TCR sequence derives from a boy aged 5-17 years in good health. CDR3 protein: CASSLGILSAMQWFF. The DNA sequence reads TGTGCCAGCAGCTTGGGGATTCTTTCCGCGATGCAGTGGTTCTTC.